This is a list of T cell receptor beta chains from one sample in a study of T cells expressing NK-cell markers. TCRdb reprocessed the 5' RACE reads; each CDR3 protein has one entry and no DNA is given. Its listing shows roughly 380,000 distinct CDR3 sequences. Sequencing was carried out using blood T cells: a sorted CD56 or NKG2C T cell subset, CD4+ or CD8+ T cells, or bulk PBMC T cells (not recorded which). These receptors were obtained from a man aged 18-75 years in good health. The CDR3 runs from the conserved cysteine through the conserved F or W. Fields, in order: CDR3 protein, V gene, J gene.

CASSPSGFNQPQHF,TRBV7-2,TRBJ1-5
CASSQVGGKDEQFF,TRBV3-1,TRBJ2-1
CASSLRGEVYEQYF,TRBV5-1,TRBJ2-7
CASSYASGISNQPQHF,TRBV6-2/TRBV6-3,TRBJ1-5
CASSLVFGASGDTQYF,TRBV7-6,TRBJ2-3
CASTWIAGGIDTQYF,TRBV7-8,TRBJ2-3
CASSDRQGLVTQYF,TRBV7-2,TRBJ2-3
CASSQRQVHSYNEQFF,TRBV3-1,TRBJ2-1
CASSDRLGFQGRWTYEQYF,TRBV6-4,TRBJ2-7
CASSQGYTEAFF,TRBV14,TRBJ1-1
CASSFGFRNSPLHF,TRBV12-3/TRBV12-4,TRBJ1-6
CAISERGRDEQYF,TRBV10-3,TRBJ2-7
CASSSGTGDYNEQFF,TRBV7-8,TRBJ2-1
CASSSVGHSYEQYF,TRBV7-8,TRBJ2-7
CASSYLLLAGDQETQYF,TRBV6-5,TRBJ2-5
CASTAHETGRRRNTEAFF,TRBV5-1,TRBJ1-1
CASGNRGTTGYEQYF,TRBV28,TRBJ2-7
CASSALGGVSNQPQHF,TRBV6-1,TRBJ1-5
CSARVSGDRFEQYF,TRBV20-1,TRBJ2-7
CASSLRGQGSSSEQYF,TRBV11-2,TRBJ2-7
CASTPPGLAAVNEQFF,TRBV7-2,TRBJ2-1
CASTLGTGGLENIQYF,TRBV7-2,TRBJ2-4
CASTLPDYNEQFF,TRBV2,TRBJ2-1
CASSFSSGQGFNEQFF,TRBV7-3,TRBJ2-1
CASSLGAGAVYGYTF,TRBV28,TRBJ1-2
CASSRLPWTGGGTSTDTQYF,TRBV6-4,TRBJ2-3
CSAPRGGYGYTF,TRBV20-1,TRBJ1-2
CASSLRLSGYTF,TRBV12-3/TRBV12-4,TRBJ1-2
CSASGQWETQYF,TRBV20-1,TRBJ2-5
CASSQVGSRDIYGYTF,TRBV4-1,TRBJ1-2
CASSQESGRQYF,TRBV4-2,TRBJ2-7
CASSLLRQDQPQHF,TRBV28,TRBJ1-5
CATSGPSIPGTDTQYF,TRBV15,TRBJ2-3
CASSPRMGRGLETQYF,TRBV5-6,TRBJ2-5
CATRAQGAKDTQYF,TRBV24-1,TRBJ2-3
CASSPQGGGSSYEQYF,TRBV18,TRBJ2-7
CASSAGGGNNEQFF,TRBV18,TRBJ2-1
CASSSHGTADIYEQYF,TRBV27,TRBJ2-7
CSARPPGYQSSYEQYF,TRBV20-1,TRBJ2-7
CASSYGLADTQYF,TRBV6-5,TRBJ2-3
CASKGLRSSYEQYF,TRBV7-8,TRBJ2-7
CASSLGTSKGIGEQFF,TRBV7-6,TRBJ2-1
CASSHRGASNQPQHF,TRBV21-1,TRBJ1-5
CASSLATGTTSHTQYF,TRBV7-9,TRBJ2-3
CSAKSTRGGRYEQYF,TRBV29-1,TRBJ2-7
CACLRGRGVDETQYF,TRBV6-1,TRBJ2-5
CASSARQGTGTEAFF,TRBV7-6,TRBJ1-1
CASSSPPDRGLSYEQYF,TRBV25-1,TRBJ2-7
CASSLGGGALQETQYF,TRBV5-1,TRBJ2-5
CASSYRGKDGGYTF,TRBV6-5,TRBJ1-2
CASTGRGSGANVLTF,TRBV19,TRBJ2-6
CASTSSSTQETQYF,TRBV5-1,TRBJ2-5
CASSSQTGPGTQYF,TRBV7-2,TRBJ2-3
CASSQRTGRRLIYTQYF,TRBV23-1,TRBJ2-3
CATKTSLSTDTQYF,TRBV27,TRBJ2-3
CASSANPGTGAMNYGYTF,TRBV18,TRBJ1-2
CSAREAVGDLTEAFF,TRBV20-1,TRBJ1-1
CSVGPRGQANEKLFF,TRBV29-1,TRBJ1-4
CSARDPTGGQGTDTQYF,TRBV20-1,TRBJ2-3